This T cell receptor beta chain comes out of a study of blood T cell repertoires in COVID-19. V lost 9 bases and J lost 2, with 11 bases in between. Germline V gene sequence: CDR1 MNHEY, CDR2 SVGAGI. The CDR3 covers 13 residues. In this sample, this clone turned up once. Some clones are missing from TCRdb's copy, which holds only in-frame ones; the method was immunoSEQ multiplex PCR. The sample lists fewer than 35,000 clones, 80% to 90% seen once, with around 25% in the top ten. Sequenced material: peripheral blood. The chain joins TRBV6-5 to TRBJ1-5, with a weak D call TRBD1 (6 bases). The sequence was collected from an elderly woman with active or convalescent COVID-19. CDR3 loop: CASQGSGNQPQHF. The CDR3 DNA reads TGTGCCAGTCAGGGGTCTGGCAATCAGCCCCAGCATTTT.